This TCR beta chain was identified during a study of T-cell memory formation after mild COVID-19. Points from the study as a whole: Pre-infection memory harbored some responding clones, suggesting cross-reactive memory joined. Clones contracting day 15 to 85 were balanced CD4/CD8; later expanders leaned CD4+. The SARS-CoV-2 specificity of second-wave clones reaching peak at day 37 remained unverified.

V was trimmed by 4 bases and J by 1 base, leaving 8 bases between them. Per the germline V gene, CDR1 is SNHLY and CDR2 is FYNNEI. The CDR3 extends over 15 amino acids. As for this clonotype: Its antigen is undetermined.

Via MiXCR, TCRdb re-called the 5' RACE reads, giving one row per CDR3 protein. Among about 270,000 distinct CDR3 sequences listed, 15% to 20% were seen once. The sample consisted of PBMCs or a T cell subset sorted from them (not recorded which). This receptor was taken from a man younger than 30 who had mild COVID-19 (a few samples of this study predate the infection). Cell type and time point are not known. J is TRBJ2-6 and V is TRBV2, with a possible D match to TRBD1 (5 bases). The CDR3 DNA reads TGTGCCAGCAGTGTGGGGCCATCTGGGGCCAACGTCCTGACTTTC. It yields the protein CASSVGPSGANVLTF.